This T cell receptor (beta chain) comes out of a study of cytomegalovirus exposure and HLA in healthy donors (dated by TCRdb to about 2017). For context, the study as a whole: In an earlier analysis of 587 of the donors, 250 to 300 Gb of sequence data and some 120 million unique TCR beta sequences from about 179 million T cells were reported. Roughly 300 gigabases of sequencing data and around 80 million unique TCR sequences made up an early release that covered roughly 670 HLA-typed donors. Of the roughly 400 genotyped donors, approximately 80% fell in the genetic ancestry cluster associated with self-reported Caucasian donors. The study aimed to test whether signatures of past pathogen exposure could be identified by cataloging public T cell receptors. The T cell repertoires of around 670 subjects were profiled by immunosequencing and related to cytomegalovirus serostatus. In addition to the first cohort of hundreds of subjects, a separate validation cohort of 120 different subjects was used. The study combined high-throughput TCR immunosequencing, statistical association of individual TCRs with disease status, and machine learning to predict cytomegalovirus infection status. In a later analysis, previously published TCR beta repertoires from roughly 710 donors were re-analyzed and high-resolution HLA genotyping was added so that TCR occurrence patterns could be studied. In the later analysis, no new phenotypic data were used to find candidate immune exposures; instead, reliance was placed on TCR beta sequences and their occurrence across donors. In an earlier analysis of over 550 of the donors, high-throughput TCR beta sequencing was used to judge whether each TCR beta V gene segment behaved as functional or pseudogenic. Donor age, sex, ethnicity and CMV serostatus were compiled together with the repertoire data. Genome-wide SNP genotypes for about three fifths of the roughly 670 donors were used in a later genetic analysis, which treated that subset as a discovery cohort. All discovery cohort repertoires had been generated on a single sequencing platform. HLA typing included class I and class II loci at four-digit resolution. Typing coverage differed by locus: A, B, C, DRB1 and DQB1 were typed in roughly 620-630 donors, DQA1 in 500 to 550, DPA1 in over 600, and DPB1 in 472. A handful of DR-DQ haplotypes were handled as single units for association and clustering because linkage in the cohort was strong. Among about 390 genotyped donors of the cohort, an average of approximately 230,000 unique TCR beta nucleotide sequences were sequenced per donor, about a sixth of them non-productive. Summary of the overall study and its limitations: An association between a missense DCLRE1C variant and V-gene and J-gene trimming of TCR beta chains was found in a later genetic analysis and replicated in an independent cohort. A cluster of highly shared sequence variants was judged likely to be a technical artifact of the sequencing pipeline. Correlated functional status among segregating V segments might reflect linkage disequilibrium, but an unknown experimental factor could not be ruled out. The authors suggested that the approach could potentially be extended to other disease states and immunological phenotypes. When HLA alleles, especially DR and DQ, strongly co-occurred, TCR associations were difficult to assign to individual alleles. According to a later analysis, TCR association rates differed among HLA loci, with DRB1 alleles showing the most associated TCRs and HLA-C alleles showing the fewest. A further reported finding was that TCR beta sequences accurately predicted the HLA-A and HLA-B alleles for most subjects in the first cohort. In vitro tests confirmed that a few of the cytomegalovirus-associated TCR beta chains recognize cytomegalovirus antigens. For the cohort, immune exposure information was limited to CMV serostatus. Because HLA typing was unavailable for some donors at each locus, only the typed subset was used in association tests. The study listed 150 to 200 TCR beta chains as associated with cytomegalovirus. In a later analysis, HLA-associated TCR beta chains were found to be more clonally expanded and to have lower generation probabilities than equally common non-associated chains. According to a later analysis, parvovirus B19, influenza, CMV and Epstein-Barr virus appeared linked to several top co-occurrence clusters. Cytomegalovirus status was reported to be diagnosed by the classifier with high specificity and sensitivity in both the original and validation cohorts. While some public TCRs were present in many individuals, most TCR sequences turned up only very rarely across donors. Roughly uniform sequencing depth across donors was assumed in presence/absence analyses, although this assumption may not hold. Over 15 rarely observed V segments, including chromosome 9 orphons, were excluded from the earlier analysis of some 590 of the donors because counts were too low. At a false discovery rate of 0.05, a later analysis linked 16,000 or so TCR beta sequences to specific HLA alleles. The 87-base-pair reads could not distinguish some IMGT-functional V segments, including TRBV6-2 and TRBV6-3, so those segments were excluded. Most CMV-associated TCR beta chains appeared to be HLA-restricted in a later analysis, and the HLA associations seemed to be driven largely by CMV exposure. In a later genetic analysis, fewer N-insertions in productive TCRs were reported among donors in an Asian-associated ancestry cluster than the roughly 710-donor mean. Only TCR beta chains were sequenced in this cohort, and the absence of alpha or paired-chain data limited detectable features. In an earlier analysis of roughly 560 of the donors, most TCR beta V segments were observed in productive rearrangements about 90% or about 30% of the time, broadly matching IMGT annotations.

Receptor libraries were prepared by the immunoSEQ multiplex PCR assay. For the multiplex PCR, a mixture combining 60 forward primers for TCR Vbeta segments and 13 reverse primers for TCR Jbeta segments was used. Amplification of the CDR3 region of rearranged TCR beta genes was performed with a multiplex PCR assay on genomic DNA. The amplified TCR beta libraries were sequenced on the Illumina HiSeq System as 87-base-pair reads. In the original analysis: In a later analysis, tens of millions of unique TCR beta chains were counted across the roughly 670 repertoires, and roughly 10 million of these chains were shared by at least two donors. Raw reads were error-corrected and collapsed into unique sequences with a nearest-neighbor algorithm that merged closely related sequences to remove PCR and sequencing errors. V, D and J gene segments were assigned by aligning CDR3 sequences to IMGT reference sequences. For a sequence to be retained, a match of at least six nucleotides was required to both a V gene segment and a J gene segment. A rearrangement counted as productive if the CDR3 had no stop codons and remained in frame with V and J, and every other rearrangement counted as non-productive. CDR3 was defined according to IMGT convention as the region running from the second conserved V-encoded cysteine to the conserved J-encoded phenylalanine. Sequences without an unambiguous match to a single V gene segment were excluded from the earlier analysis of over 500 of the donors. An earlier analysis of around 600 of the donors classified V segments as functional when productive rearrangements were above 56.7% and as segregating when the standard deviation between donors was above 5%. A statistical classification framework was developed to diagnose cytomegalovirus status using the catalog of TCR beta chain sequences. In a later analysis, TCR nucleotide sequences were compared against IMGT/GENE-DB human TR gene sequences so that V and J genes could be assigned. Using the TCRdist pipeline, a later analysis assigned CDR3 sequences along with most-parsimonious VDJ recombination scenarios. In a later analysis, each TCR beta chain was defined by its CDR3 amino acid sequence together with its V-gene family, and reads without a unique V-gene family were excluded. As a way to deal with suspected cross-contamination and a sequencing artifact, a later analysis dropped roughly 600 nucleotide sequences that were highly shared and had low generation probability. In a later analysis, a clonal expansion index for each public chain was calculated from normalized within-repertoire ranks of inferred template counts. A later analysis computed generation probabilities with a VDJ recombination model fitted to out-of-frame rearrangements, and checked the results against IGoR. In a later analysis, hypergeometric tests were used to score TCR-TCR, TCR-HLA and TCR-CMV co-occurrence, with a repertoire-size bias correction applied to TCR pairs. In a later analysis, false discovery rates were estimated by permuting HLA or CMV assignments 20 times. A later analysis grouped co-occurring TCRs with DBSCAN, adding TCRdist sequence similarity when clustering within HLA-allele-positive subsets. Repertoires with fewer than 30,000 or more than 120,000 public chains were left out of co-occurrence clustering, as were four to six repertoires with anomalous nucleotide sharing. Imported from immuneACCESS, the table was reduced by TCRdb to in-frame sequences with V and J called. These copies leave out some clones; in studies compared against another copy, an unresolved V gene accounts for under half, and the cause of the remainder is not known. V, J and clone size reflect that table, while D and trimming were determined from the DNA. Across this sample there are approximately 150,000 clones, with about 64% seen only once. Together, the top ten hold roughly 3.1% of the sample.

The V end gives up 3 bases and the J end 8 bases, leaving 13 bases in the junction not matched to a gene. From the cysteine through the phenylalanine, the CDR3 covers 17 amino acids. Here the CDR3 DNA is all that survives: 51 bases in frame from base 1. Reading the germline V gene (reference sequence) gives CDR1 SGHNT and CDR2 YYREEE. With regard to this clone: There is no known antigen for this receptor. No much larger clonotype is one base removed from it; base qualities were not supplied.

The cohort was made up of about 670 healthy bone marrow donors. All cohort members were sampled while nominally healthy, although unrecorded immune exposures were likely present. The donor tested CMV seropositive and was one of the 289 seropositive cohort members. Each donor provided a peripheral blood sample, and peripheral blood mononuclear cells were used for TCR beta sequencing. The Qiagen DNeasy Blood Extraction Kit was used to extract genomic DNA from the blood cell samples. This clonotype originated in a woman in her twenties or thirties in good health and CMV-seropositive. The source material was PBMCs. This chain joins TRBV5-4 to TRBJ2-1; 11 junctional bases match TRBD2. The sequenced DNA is TGTGCCAGCAGCTCCCACCCGACTAGCGGGATAGGGGATGAGCAGTTCTTC. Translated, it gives CASSSHPTSGIGDEQFF.